This entry lists 22 T cell receptor beta chains sequenced from one sample in a study of blood T cells in healthy people across ages. PCR was performed a second time for roughly 7 to 11 cycles using a sample-barcoded 5' primer and a J-beta primer mix. TCRdb recomputed calls from the 5' RACE reads with MiXCR, one row per CDR3 protein. The sample records approximately 730,000 distinct CDR3 sequences, roughly 47% being singletons. Material: blood. The source of these receptors is an older woman in good health.

The chain carries TRBV6-2 or TRBV6-3 and TRBJ2-5, with no clear D. Trimming shortened V by 11 bases and J by 3 bases, and 16 bases separated the two germline ends. Germline loops: CDR1 MNHEY, CDR2 SVGEGT. This CDR3 comprises 13 residues. CDR3 DNA sequence: TGTGCCGCCCGGCGACCGACAAAAGAGACCCAGTACTTC. It encodes CAARRPTKETQYF.

This clonotype showed up just a few times. The chain links TRBV20-1 to TRBJ1-1, with 10 bases matching TRBD1. Germline V lookup: CDR1 DFQATT, CDR2 SNEGSKA (reference sequence). V was clipped by 5 bases and J by 1 base; unmatched bases: 7. The length of the CDR3 is 15 residues. This chain's CDR3 is CSAPRTGGGNTEAFF. DNA for the CDR3: TGCAGTGCTCCCAGGACAGGGGGGGGGAACACTGAAGCTTTCTTT.

The chain joins TRBV24-1 to TRBJ2-5; 9 positions match TRBD2. Germline V gives CDR1 KGHDR, CDR2 SFDVKD. The CDR3 is 17 residues long. With 5 bases clipped from V and 2 bases from J, the junction kept 11 bases outside the gene matches. The CDR3 DNA follows: TGTGCCACCAGTGTCTCGACTAGCGGAACAAGACAAGAGACCCAGTACTTC. It codes for CATSVSTSGTRQETQYF.

This clonotype appeared once. This clone may be a read error of a much larger clone one base away. No conserved phenylalanine or tryptophan ends this CDR3, so it is likely a read error. The chain couples TRBV29-1 to TRBJ2-5; D may be TRBD2 (6 bases). The CDR3 runs to 14 residues. V was cut by 3 bases and J by 0 bases, with 11 bases left in between. Germline values: CDR1 SQVTM, CDR2 ANQGSEA. In DNA form, the CDR3 reads TGCAGCGTTGAGTGGGGCGGGGACCAAGAGACCCAGTACTTG. Its translation: CSVEWGGDQETQYL.

This clonotype was detected ten times or more. The rearrangement links TRBV20-1 to TRBJ2-1, with 13 positions matching TRBD2. Looked up from germline, CDR1 is DFQATT and CDR2 is SNEGSKA (reference sequence). V shed 6 bases, J shed 7 bases, and the junction held 9 bases outside the gene matches. CDR3 length: 15 amino acids. The CDR3 DNA follows: TGCAGTGCGGGGAGGACTAGCGGGAGCGGTAATGAGCAGTTCTTC. This gives the protein CSAGRTSGSGNEQFF.

This chain uses TRBV6-2 or TRBV6-3 with TRBJ2-5; no definite D call. The CDR3 is made up of 11 amino acids. V lost 4 bases to trimming and J lost 4 bases, with 4 bases between them. Germline loops: CDR1 MNHEY, CDR2 SVGEGT. The CDR3: CASSWIETQYF. The CDR3 nucleotides read TGTGCCAGCAGTTGGATAGAGACCCAGTACTTC.

In this sample, this clonotype turned up many times. The chain carries TRBV10-3 and TRBJ2-7; the match to TRBD1 covers 8 bases. V gave up 10 bases and J gave up 1 base; unmatched junction bases: 6. The CDR3 has 13 residues. In germline, CDR1 is ENHRY, CDR2 SYGVKD. The CDR3 protein is CATLRTGSYEQYF. DNA for the CDR3: TGTGCCACTCTGAGGACAGGGTCCTACGAGCAGTACTTC.

This clonotype has more than one count but fewer than ten. The chain recombines TRBV7-9 with TRBJ2-1; TRBD2 aligns across 15 bases. Germline CDR1 is SEHNR and CDR2 is FQNEAQ (reference sequence). V lost 4 bases and J lost 6; bases outside the gene matches: 4. CDR3 length: 16 residues. The CDR3 sequence is CASSWTSGGAINEQFF. DNA for the CDR3: TGTGCCAGCAGCTGGACTAGCGGGGGGGCCATCAATGAGCAGTTCTTC.

This clonotype showed up just once. The chain links TRBV30 to TRBJ1-6; possibly TRBD1 for D (5 bases). Germline CDR1 reads GTSNPN; CDR2 reads SVGIG (reference sequence). The CDR3 runs 16 residues. Trimming removed 6 bases from V and 3 bases from J, with 18 bases in between. The CDR3 here is CACRVADTIYNSPLHF. CDR3 DNA: TGTGCCTGTCGGGTGGCGGACACAATCTATAATTCACCCCTCCACTTT.

This clonotype was found a few times. The chain employs TRBV9 and TRBJ2-5; D perhaps matches TRBD1 (7 bases). Germline CDR1 and CDR2: SGDLS and YYNGEE. V was clipped by 0 bases and J by 2 bases, with 14 bases between them. The CDR3 totals 16 residues. The CDR3 DNA reads as TGTGCCAGCAGCGTAGCGGAGGGGGCTTTACAAGAGACCCAGTACTTC. The encoded protein is CASSVAEGALQETQYF.

The V gene is TRBV3-1, the J gene TRBJ2-1, with TRBD2 matching over 10 bases. Germline-derived CDR1 and CDR2 are LGHDT and YNNKEL (reference sequence). V trimming: 6 bases; J trimming: 6 bases; junction bases outside the gene matches: 11. The CDR3 sequence is 16 residues long. This CDR3 reads CASSGLAGDFFNEQFF. The CDR3 DNA sequence: TGTGCCAGCAGTGGGCTAGCGGGGGACTTTTTCAATGAGCAGTTCTTC.

The chain links TRBV7-8 to TRBJ2-7, with D hard to call. In germline, CDR1 is SGHVS, CDR2 FQNEAQ. The CDR3 has 14 amino acids. V gave up 1 base and J gave up 0 bases, with 7 bases separating them. CDR3 region: CASSLDRNSYEQYF. The CDR3 DNA follows: TGTGCCAGCAGCTTAGACAGAAACTCCTACGAGCAGTACTTC.

The chain links TRBV7-2 to TRBJ2-1; 8 bases fit TRBD2. The V gene end was trimmed by 5 bases and the J gene end by 5 bases; junction bases not matched to a gene: 8. Germline CDR1 and CDR2: SGHTA and FQGNSA. The CDR3 is 15 amino acids. DNA for the CDR3: TGTGCCAGCAGCCCAAACCTAGCGGGTAACAATGAGCAGTTCTTC. It encodes CASSPNLAGNNEQFF. Using reference TRBV7-2 and TRBJ2-1 for the parts outside the CDR3, the full variable domain is GAGVSQSPSNKVTEKGKDVELRCDPISGHTALYWYRQSLGQGLEFLIYFQGNSAPDKSGLPSDRFSAERTGGSVSTLTIQRTQQEDSAVYLCASSPNLAGNNEQFFGPGTRLTVL.

The table lists this clonotype with a few counts. J is TRBJ2-3 and V is TRBV7-8; possibly TRBD1 or TRBD2 for D (5 bases each). CDR1 and CDR2 (germline): SGHVS, FQNEAQ. The CDR3 has 15 amino acids. V shed 2 bases and J shed 2 bases, with 11 bases lying between them. This CDR3 reads CASSLRPGLTDTQYF. The CDR3 nucleotides are TGTGCCAGCAGCTTACGCCCGGGGCTCACAGATACGCAGTATTTT.

This clonotype occurred a few times. This chain links TRBV6-6 with TRBJ2-7; D may correspond to TRBD1 or TRBD2 (5 bases each). V lost 4 bases and J lost 5, with 18 bases in between. This CDR3 region has 15 residues. Germline V gene data show CDR1 as MNHNY and CDR2 as SVGAGI (reference sequence). CDR3 sequence (DNA): TGTGCCAGCAGTTCCCCGACCCGTAGAGGGGACGAGCAGTACTTC. This encodes CASSSPTRRGDEQYF.

This clonotype showed up many times. The rearrangement joins TRBV9 to TRBJ2-7; TRBD1 might be the D (6 bases). The germline V and J ends were trimmed by 3 bases and 7 bases, with 17 bases remaining between them. From germline, CDR1 is SGDLS and CDR2 YYNGEE. The CDR3 length is 14 residues. In DNA, the CDR3 is TGTGCCAGCAGCGAAAGGGACACCCTCTATGAGCAGTACTTC. Translation gives CASSERDTLYEQYF.

The gene calls are TRBV7-2 and TRBJ2-1; TRBD1 might be the D (6 bases). Germline assignment: CDR1 SGHTA and CDR2 FQGNSA. The V end was cut by 0 bases, the J end by 7 bases, with 13 bases between. This CDR3 is built from 15 residues. The CDR3 DNA is TGTGCCAGCAGCTTAGCGCCTGGGACATCGAATGAGCAGTTCTTC. Translated: CASSLAPGTSNEQFF. The variable domain in full, with the rest retrieved from reference TRBV7-2 and TRBJ2-1, is GAGVSQSPSNKVTEKGKDVELRCDPISGHTALYWYRQSLGQGLEFLIYFQGNSAPDKSGLPSDRFSAERTGGSVSTLTIQRTQQEDSAVYLCASSLAPGTSNEQFFGPGTRLTVL.

Details on this clonotype: A much larger clone lies one base from this, so it may be a read error. The gene calls are TRBV10-3 and TRBJ2-1, with D possibly being TRBD1 (5 bases). The germline V gene has CDR1 ENHRY and CDR2 SYGVKD. The CDR3 has 14 residues. DNA of the CDR3: TGTGCCATCAGTGGGGGCAGTGTGAGCAATAAGCAGTTCTTC. Translation gives CAISGGSVSNKQFF.

Turning to this clonotype: This sequence may be a read error, since a much larger clone differs from it by one base. The chain carries TRBV12-3 or TRBV12-4 and TRBJ2-5; the match to TRBD1 covers 8 bases. CDR3 length: 13 residues. V lost 6 bases, J lost 7 bases, and 7 bases stayed unmatched. CDR3 amino acids: CASRRQGKGTQYF. The CDR3 DNA is TGTGCCAGCAGGAGACAGGGGAAAGGGACCCAGTACTTC.

The count of this clonotype is one. The genes are TRBV4-1 and TRBJ2-5; 8 positions agree with TRBD2. The V segment lost 4 bases and the J segment 1 base; nucleotides outside the gene matches: 8. Germline CDR1 and CDR2: MGHRA and YSYEKL. The CDR3 has 16 amino acids. The CDR3 here is CASSPATTSGQETQYF. The CDR3 nucleotides are TGCGCCAGCAGCCCTGCCACCACTAGCGGCCAAGAGACCCAGTACTTC.

The genes are TRBV12-3 or TRBV12-4 and TRBJ1-2; TRBD1 matches at 10 bases. The CDR3 is made up of 14 amino acids. The junction had 8 bases not matched to a gene; V was cut back by 7 bases and J by 6 bases. CDR3 nucleotide sequence: TGTGCCAGCACCCTGGACAGGGGGATACATGGCTACACCTTC. The encoded protein is CASTLDRGIHGYTF.

The chain is built from TRBV4-2 and TRBJ1-2; TRBD1 matches 10 bases. The CDR3 sequence is 15 residues long. V lost 1 base and J lost 4; bases outside the gene matches: 3. Germline CDR1 reads LGHNA; CDR2 reads YNFKEQ. CDR3 nucleotide sequence: TGTGCCAGCAGCCAAGTGACAGGGGGCGGCTATGGCTACACCTTC. This gives the protein CASSQVTGGGYGYTF.